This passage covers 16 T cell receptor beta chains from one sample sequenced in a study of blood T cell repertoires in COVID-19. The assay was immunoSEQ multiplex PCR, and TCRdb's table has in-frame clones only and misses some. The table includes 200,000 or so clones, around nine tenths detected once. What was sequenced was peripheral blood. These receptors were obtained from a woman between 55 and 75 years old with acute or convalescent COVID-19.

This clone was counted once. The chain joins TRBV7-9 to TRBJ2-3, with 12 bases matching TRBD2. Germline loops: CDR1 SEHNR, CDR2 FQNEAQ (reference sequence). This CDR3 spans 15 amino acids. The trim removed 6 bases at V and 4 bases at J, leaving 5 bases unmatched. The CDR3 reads CASRPSGGAADTQYF. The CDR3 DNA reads TGTGCCAGCAGACCTAGCGGGGGGGCGGCAGATACGCAGTATTTT. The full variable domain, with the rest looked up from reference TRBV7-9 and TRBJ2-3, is DTGVSQNPRHKITKRGQNVTFRCDPISEHNRLYWYRQTLGQGPEFLTYFQNEAQLEKSRLLSDRFSAERPKGSFSTLEIQRTEQGDSAMYLCASRPSGGAADTQYFGPGTRLTVL.

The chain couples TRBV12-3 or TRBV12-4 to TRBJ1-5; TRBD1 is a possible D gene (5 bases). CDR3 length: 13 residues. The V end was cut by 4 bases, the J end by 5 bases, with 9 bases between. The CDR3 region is CASSSRGYQPQHF. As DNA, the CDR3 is TGTGCCAGCAGTTCACGGGGGTATCAGCCCCAGCATTTT.

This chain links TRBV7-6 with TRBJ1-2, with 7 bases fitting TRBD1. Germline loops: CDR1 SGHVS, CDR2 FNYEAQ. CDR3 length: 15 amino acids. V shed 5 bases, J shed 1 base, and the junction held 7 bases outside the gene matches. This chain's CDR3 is CASSPGQPFNYGYTF. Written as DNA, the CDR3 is TGTGCCAGCAGCCCGGGACAGCCGTTTAACTATGGCTACACCTTC. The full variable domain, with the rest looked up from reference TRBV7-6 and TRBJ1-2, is GAGVSQSPRYKVTKRGQDVALRCDPISGHVSLYWYRQALGQGPEFLTYFNYEAQQDKSGLPNDRFSAERPEGSISTLTIQRTEQRDSAMYRCASSPGQPFNYGYTFGSGTRLTVV.

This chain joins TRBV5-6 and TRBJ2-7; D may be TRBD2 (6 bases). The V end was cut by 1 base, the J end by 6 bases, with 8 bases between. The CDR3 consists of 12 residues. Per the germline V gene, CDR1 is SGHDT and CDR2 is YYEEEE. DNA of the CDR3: TGTGCCAGCAGCTTGAGGAGGGGCGAGCAGTACTTC. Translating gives CASSLRRGEQYF.

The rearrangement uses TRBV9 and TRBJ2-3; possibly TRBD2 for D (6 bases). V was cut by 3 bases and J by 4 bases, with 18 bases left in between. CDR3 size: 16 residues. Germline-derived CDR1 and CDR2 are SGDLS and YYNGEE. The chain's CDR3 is CASSGPFAGSADTQYF. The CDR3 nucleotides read TGTGCCAGCAGCGGACCTTTCGCGGGGTCCGCAGATACGCAGTATTTT.

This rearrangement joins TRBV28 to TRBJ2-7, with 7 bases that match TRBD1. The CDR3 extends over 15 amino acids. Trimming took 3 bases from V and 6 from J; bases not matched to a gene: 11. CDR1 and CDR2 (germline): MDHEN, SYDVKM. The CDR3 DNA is TGTGCCAGCAGTTTCGTCGACAGGGCTATCGGCGAGCAGTACTTC. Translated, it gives CASSFVDRAIGEQYF.

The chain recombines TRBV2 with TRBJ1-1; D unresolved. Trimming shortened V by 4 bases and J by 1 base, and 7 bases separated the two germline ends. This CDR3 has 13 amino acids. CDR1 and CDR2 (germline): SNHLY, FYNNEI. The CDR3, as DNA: TGTGCCAGCAGTGGACCGGGGAACACTGAAGCTTTCTTT. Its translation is CASSGPGNTEAFF.

Written as DNA, the CDR3 is TGTGCCAGCTCACCATACCGATCAGGGACAGGGCGAGATCAGCCCCAGCATTTT. Its protein is CASSPYRSGTGRDQPQHF. V gene TRBV18 combines with J gene TRBJ1-5, with 9 positions matching TRBD1. Germline V gene data show CDR1 as KGHSH and CDR2 as LQKENI. The CDR3 extends over 18 amino acids. V gave up 2 bases and J gave up 5 bases; unmatched junction bases: 13.

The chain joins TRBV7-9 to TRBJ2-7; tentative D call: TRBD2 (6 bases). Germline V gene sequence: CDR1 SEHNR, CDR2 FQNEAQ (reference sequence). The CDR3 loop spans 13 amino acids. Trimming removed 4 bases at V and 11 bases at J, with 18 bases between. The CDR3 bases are TGTGCCAGCAGCTCGACATGGGGGGAAAAGGAGTACTTC. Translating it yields CASSSTWGEKEYF.

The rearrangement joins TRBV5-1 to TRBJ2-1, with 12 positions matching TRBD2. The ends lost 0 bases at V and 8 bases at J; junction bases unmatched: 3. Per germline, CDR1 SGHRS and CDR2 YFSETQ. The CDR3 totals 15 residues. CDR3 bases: TGCGCCAGCAGCTTGGCGACTAGCGGGAGCGATGAGCAGTTCTTC. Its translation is CASSLATSGSDEQFF.

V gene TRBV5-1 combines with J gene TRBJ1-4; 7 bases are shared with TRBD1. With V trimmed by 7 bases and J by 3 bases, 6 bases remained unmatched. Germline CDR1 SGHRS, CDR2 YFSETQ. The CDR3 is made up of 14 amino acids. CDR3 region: CASGQGVSNEKLFF. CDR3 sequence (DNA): TGCGCCAGCGGGCAGGGGGTATCTAATGAAAAACTGTTTTTT.

CDR3 in amino acids: CASSLYQGNTEAFF. The CDR3 DNA is TGTGCCAGCAGCTTATATCAGGGGAACACTGAAGCTTTCTTT. J is TRBJ1-1 and V is TRBV7-9, with D perhaps matching TRBD1 (5 bases). Germline-derived CDR1 and CDR2 are SEHNR and FQNEAQ (reference sequence). This CDR3 comprises 14 residues. Trimming took off 2 bases at V and 1 base at J, with 8 bases between the two ends.

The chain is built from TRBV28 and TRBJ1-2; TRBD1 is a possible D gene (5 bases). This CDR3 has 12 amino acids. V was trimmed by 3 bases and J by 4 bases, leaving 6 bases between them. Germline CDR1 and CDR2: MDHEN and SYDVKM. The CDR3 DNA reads TGTGCCAGCAGTTTCGACAGCTATGGCTACACCTTC. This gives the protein CASSFDSYGYTF.

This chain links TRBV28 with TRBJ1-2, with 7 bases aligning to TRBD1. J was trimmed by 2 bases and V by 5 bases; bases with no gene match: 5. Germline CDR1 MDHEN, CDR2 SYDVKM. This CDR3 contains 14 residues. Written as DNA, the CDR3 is TGTGCCAGCAGTACCCAGACAGGGAACTATGGCTACACCTTC. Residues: CASSTQTGNYGYTF.

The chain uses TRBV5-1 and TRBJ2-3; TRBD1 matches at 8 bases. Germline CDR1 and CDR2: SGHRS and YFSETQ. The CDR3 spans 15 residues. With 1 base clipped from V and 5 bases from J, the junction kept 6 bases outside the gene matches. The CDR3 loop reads CASSLFGQGRDTQYF. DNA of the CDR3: TGCGCCAGCAGCTTGTTTGGACAGGGTAGAGATACGCAGTATTTT.

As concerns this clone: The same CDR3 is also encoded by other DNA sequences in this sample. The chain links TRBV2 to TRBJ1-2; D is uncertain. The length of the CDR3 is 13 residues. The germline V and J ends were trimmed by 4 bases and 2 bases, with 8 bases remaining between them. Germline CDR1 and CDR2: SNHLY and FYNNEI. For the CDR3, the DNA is TGTGCCAGCAGTGGACAATTGAACTATGGCTACACCTTC. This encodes CASSGQLNYGYTF.